The next 22 T cell receptor beta chains were all read from a single sample in a study of blood T cell repertoires in COVID-19. Measured with immunoSEQ multiplex PCR; TCRdb has only the in-frame clones, and not every one. In the table there are 180,000 or so clones, roughly nine tenths of which are singletons. The sequencing sample was made of PBMCs or T cells enriched from blood (not recorded which). These receptors came from a middle-aged woman with acute COVID-19.

This clone was counted a single time. The chain uses TRBV5-5 and TRBJ1-1; 8 bases are shared with TRBD1. The CDR3 totals 16 residues. Germline V lookup: CDR1 SGHKS, CDR2 YYEKEE (reference sequence). Trimming took 6 bases from V and 5 from J; bases not matched to a gene: 15. Written as DNA, the CDR3 is TGTGCCAGCATGCCTCAGGGGGCGCGCGGGTCGACTGAAGCTTTCTTT. Its translation: CASMPQGARGSTEAFF.

This chain joins TRBV6-5 and TRBJ2-3, with 7 bases matching TRBD1. The CDR3 runs 15 residues. After removal of 5 bases from V and 4 bases from J, the junction contained 9 bases not matched to a gene. CDR1 is MNHEY, CDR2 SVGAGI, per germline. CDR3 protein: CASSRGTARADTQYF. The CDR3 DNA is TGTGCCAGCAGTAGGGGGACAGCCAGGGCAGATACGCAGTATTTT.

The gene calls are TRBV5-1 and TRBJ2-7, with D possibly being TRBD2 (6 bases). V was pared by 2 bases and J by 5 bases, with 11 bases between. There are 13 residues in the CDR3. Per germline, CDR1 SGHRS and CDR2 YFSETQ. The CDR3 DNA follows: TGCGCCAGCAGCTTAACTAGCTACCACGAGCAGTACTTC. Protein sequence: CASSLTSYHEQYF.

This clone was seen only a few times. The chain joins TRBV7-2 to TRBJ2-1; no clear D. CDR1 and CDR2 (germline): SGHTA, FQGNSA. The CDR3 covers 15 residues. V was trimmed by 5 bases and J by 3 bases, leaving 14 bases between them. The CDR3 sequence is CASSLSPSYYNEQFF. CDR3 sequence (DNA): TGTGCCAGCAGCCTCTCTCCCTCCTACTACAATGAGCAGTTCTTC.

The rearrangement links TRBV11-2 to TRBJ2-6, with 8 nucleotides matching TRBD2. Germline V gene lookup returns CDR1 SGHAT and CDR2 FQNNGV. The CDR3 loop spans 16 amino acids. V gave up 7 bases and J gave up 1 base; unmatched junction bases: 6. CDR3 DNA sequence: TGTGCCAGCACCCCACAGCGGGGGTCTGGGGCCAACGTCCTGACTTTC. Its translation is CASTPQRGSGANVLTF.

The chain recombines TRBV3-1 (or the pseudogene TRBV3-2) with TRBJ2-1, with no clear D. V shed 4 bases and J shed 3 bases, with 7 bases lying between them. The CDR3 loop spans 13 amino acids. CDR1 and CDR2 from the germline V gene are LGHDT and YNNKEL (reference sequence). CDR3 sequence: CASSPRLYNEQFF. CDR3 DNA sequence: TGTGCCAGCAGCCCACGACTCTACAATGAGCAGTTCTTC.

V is TRBV18 and J is TRBJ2-7; 9 nucleotides agree with TRBD1. The germline CDR1 and CDR2 sequences are KGHSH and LQKENI. With V trimmed by 6 bases and J by 0 bases, 6 bases remained unmatched. The CDR3 sequence is 15 residues long. The CDR3 DNA reads as TGTGCCAGCTCCCCTGGACAGGGGACCTCCTACGAGCAGTACTTC. Its translation: CASSPGQGTSYEQYF.

This clone appeared a single time. This sequence joins TRBV4-1 and TRBJ1-2; 7 nucleotides match TRBD1. This CDR3 spans 15 amino acids. Trimming removed 4 bases from V and 4 bases from J; junction bases left unmatched: 9. Germline V gives CDR1 MGHRA, CDR2 YSYEKL. The CDR3 here is CASSPDPGDSYGYTF. Written as DNA, the CDR3 is TGCGCCAGCAGCCCAGATCCAGGGGACAGCTATGGCTACACCTTC.

The chain has TRBV25-1 and TRBJ2-1; the D gene is possibly TRBD2 (5 bases). This CDR3 has 15 residues. Germline assignment: CDR1 MGHDK and CDR2 SYGVNS. The V end lost 4 bases, the J end lost 4 bases, and 14 bases lay between the germline ends. In nucleotides, the CDR3 is TGTGCCAGCAGTGTCCGGGGAACTAGTTACAATGAGCAGTTCTTC. Translated: CASSVRGTSYNEQFF.

The chain carries TRBV2 and TRBJ1-4, with D uncertain. V was trimmed by 1 base and J by 7 bases, leaving 10 bases between them. The germline V gene encodes CDR1 SNHLY and CDR2 FYNNEI. The CDR3 sequence is 14 residues long. CDR3 DNA: TGTGCCAGCAGTGAAGGGACGGGGTTTGAAAAACTGTTTTTT. Its protein product is CASSEGTGFEKLFF.

CDR3 nucleotides: TGTGCCAGCAGAAAGACTAGCGGGGGGCAGGAGCAGTACTTC. The encoded protein is CASRKTSGGQEQYF. The chain links TRBV6-4 to TRBJ2-7; 13 bases fit TRBD2. The germline V gene has CDR1 MRHNA and CDR2 SNTAGT. V was pared by 6 bases and J by 7 bases, with 6 bases of the junction left unmatched. This CDR3 spans 14 amino acids.

This clone showed up just once. The chain couples TRBV14 to TRBJ1-2; TRBD1 might be the D (5 bases). Trimming removed 4 bases from V and 10 bases from J, with 22 bases in between. The CDR3 extends over 15 amino acids. Germline CDR1 reads SGHDN; CDR2 reads FVKESK. CDR3 DNA sequence: TGTGCCAGCAGCCCATTGGACATCACCTTAGGGGACTACACCTTC. Translated: CASSPLDITLGDYTF.

This CDR3 is CASSAGLAGVSYNEQFF. CDR3 nucleotide sequence: TGTGCCAGTAGTGCGGGACTAGCAGGAGTTTCCTACAATGAGCAGTTCTTC. J is TRBJ2-1 and V is TRBV19; 9 nucleotides match TRBD2. Germline CDR1 is LNHDA and CDR2 is SQIVND (reference sequence). V dropped 5 bases and J dropped 1; count of bases not matched to a gene: 9. The CDR3 is 17 residues long.

The chain combines TRBV7-2 with TRBJ2-1; 10 nucleotides align to TRBD2. Germline V CDR1 and CDR2: SGHTA, FQGNSA. J gave up 5 bases and V 5 bases, and 3 bases lay outside the gene matches. CDR3 length: 14 residues. CDR3 amino acids: CASSPGLADNEQFF. CDR3 coding DNA: TGTGCCAGCAGCCCCGGACTAGCGGACAATGAGCAGTTCTTC. Variable domain in full (rest from reference TRBV7-2 and TRBJ2-1): GAGVSQSPSNKVTEKGKDVELRCDPISGHTALYWYRQSLGQGLEFLIYFQGNSAPDKSGLPSDRFSAERTGGSVSTLTIQRTQQEDSAVYLCASSPGLADNEQFFGPGTRLTVL.

The chain employs TRBV2 and TRBJ1-6, with no clear D. Germline values: CDR1 SNHLY, CDR2 FYNNEI. Trimming left V 6 bases short and J 4 bases short, with 10 bases between. The CDR3 sequence is 14 residues long. DNA for the CDR3: TGTGCCAGCAGCCCCCGGGATTATAATTCACCCCTCCACTTT. Translating it yields CASSPRDYNSPLHF. Supplemented by reference TRBV2 and TRBJ1-6, the full variable domain reads EPEVTQTPSHQVTQMGQEVILRCVPISNHLYFYWYRQILGQKVEFLVSFYNNEISEKSEIFDDQFSVERPDGSNFTLKIRSTKLEDSAMYFCASSPRDYNSPLHFGNGTRLTVT.

The rearrangement uses TRBV10-2 and TRBJ2-3; 11 nucleotides align to TRBD2. This CDR3 comprises 17 residues. The ends lost 3 bases at V and 1 base at J; junction bases unmatched: 6. Per the germline V gene, CDR1 is WSHSY and CDR2 is SAAADI. The CDR3 DNA follows: TGCGCCAGCAGTGATCCTAGCGGGGGGCTGGGCACAGATACGCAGTATTTT. The encoded protein is CASSDPSGGLGTDTQYF.

The V gene is TRBV9, the J gene TRBJ2-7; D may be TRBD1 (6 bases). Deletions cut 0 bases from V and 2 bases from J, with 12 bases between. The germline V gene encodes CDR1 SGDLS and CDR2 YYNGEE. There are 15 residues in the CDR3. CDR3 DNA: TGTGCCAGCAGCGTAGTGGGTGACAGGCCCTACGAGCAGTACTTC. Translation: CASSVVGDRPYEQYF.

This chain links TRBV2 with TRBJ2-1; D is unclear. The CDR3 totals 13 residues. The V gene lost 5 bases and the J gene lost 0 bases, with 5 bases spanning the gap. CDR1 is SNHLY, CDR2 FYNNEI, per germline. CDR3 nucleotide sequence: TGTGCCAGCAGTTATAGCTCCTACAATGAGCAGTTCTTC. This codes for CASSYSSYNEQFF.

This clone was counted once. The chain has TRBV5-1 and TRBJ2-5, with 9 bases fitting TRBD2. This CDR3 has 15 residues. V lost 10 bases, J lost 5 bases, and 15 bases stayed unmatched. Germline CDR1 SGHRS, CDR2 YFSETQ. Here the CDR3 DNA reads TGCGCCCGCGGGGGGGGCGGGGCCGCCGGGGAGACCCAGTACTTC. Protein product: CARGGGGAAGETQYF.

The J gene is TRBJ1-4, the V gene TRBV7-9; possible D gene TRBD1, 6 bases. Germline V gene data show CDR1 as SEHNR and CDR2 as FQNEAQ (reference sequence). This CDR3 has 15 residues. The V gene lost 5 bases and the J gene lost 0 bases, with 10 bases spanning the gap. DNA of the CDR3: TGTGCCAGCAGCCAGGGGCGTGCAACTAATGAAAAACTGTTTTTT. This codes for CASSQGRATNEKLFF.

Here the CDR3 DNA reads TGTGCCAGCAGTGAATCTCAAGGGACAGGGTCGATGACATCACCCCTCCACTTT. Residues: CASSESQGTGSMTSPLHF. The V and J genes are TRBV25-1 and TRBJ1-6; 9 positions agree with TRBD1. Per the germline V gene, CDR1 is MGHDK and CDR2 is SYGVNS. The CDR3 has 18 residues. The V gene end was trimmed by 1 base and the J gene end by 10 bases; junction bases not matched to a gene: 14.

The CDR3 DNA follows: TGTGCCTCAGGGGGTGATCGTAACAATGAGCAGTTCTTC. This translates into CASGGDRNNEQFF. The rearrangement joins TRBV9 to TRBJ2-1; TRBD1 matches 7 bases. The V segment lost 10 bases and the J segment 5 bases; nucleotides outside the gene matches: 9. This CDR3 has 13 amino acids. The germline gives CDR1 SGDLS, CDR2 YYNGEE. Drawing the rest from reference TRBV9 and TRBJ2-1, the complete variable domain is DSGVTQTPKHLITATGQRVTLRCSPRSGDLSVYWYQQSLDQGLQFLIQYYNGEERAKGNILERFSAQQFPDLHSELNLSSLELGDSALYFCASGGDRNNEQFFGPGTRLTVL.